The clone carrying this TCR beta chain was seen repeatedly, ten times or more. MiXCR, applied by TCRdb to the 5' RACE reads, yields one record per CDR3 protein. Among approximately 47,000 distinct CDR3 sequences listed, 10% to 15% were seen once. This specimen comes from a study of neurological immune-mediated disorders. Per germline, CDR1 SQVTM and CDR2 ANQGSEA. The V gene end was trimmed by 5 bases and the J gene end by 2 bases; junction bases not matched to a gene: 7. This CDR3 comprises 15 residues. This sample's time point: longitudinal time-point 3. Sequences were obtained from PBMCs. This receptor was obtained from a male donor with HTLV-1-associated myelopathy (HAM/TSP). The V gene is TRBV29-1, the J gene TRBJ2-4; TRBD1 aligns across 9 bases. The CDR3 region has the DNA TGCAGCGTTCTTCCGGACAGGGGCCCCAAAAACATTCAGTACTTC. Amino acid sequence: CSVLPDRGPKNIQYF.